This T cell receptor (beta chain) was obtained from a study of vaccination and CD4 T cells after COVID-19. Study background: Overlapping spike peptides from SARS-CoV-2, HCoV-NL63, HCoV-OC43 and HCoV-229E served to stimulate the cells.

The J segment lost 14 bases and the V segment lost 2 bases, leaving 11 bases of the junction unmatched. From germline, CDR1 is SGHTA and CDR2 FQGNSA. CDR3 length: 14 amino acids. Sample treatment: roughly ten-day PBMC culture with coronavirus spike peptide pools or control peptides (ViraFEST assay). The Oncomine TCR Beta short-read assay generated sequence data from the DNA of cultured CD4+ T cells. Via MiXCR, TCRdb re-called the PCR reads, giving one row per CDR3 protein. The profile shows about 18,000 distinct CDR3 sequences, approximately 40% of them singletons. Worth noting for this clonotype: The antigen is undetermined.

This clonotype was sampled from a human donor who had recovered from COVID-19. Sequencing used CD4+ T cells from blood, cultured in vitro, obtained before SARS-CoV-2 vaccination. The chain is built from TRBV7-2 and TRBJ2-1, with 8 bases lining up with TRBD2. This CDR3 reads CASSLRGGASEEFF. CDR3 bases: TGTGCCAGCAGCTTACGGGGGGGGGCTAGCGAGGAGTTCTTC.